The clone carrying this TCR beta chain turned up a few times. Antigen specificity is unknown. This entry belongs to a study of cytomegalovirus exposure and HLA in healthy donors. Per germline, CDR1 MNHEY and CDR2 SMNVEV (reference sequence). Trimming stripped 6 bases from V and 0 bases from J, with 12 bases between. The CDR3 length is 15 residues. Measured with immunoSEQ multiplex PCR; TCRdb has only the in-frame clones, and not every one. The repertoire holds fewer than 400,000 clones, with around 86% as singletons. General study findings and limits: Rare TCR sequences dominated, though some public TCRs recurred in many donors.

The source is a woman under 30 in good health and CMV-seronegative. The chain links TRBV27 to TRBJ1-5; D gene uncertain. The material sequenced was PBMCs. The CDR3 spells CASRVREVSNQPQHF. The CDR3 nucleotides are TGTGCCAGCAGAGTAAGGGAGGTTAGCAATCAGCCCCAGCATTTT.